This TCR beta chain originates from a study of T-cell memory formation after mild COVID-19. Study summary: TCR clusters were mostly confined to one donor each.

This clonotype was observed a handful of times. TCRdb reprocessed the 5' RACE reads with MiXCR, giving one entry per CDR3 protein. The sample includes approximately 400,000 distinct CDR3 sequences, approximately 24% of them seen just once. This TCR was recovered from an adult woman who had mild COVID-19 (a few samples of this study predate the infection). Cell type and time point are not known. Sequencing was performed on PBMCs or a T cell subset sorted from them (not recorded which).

The DNA for the CDR3 is TGCGCCAGCAGCTGGTCAGGGAGGTCAGATACGCAGTATTTT. Protein sequence: CASSWSGRSDTQYF. The chain is built from TRBV5-1 and TRBJ2-3, with D maybe TRBD2 (6 bases). The CDR3 has 14 residues. Germline loops: CDR1 SGHRS, CDR2 YFSETQ. Trimming stripped 3 bases from V and 4 bases from J, with 12 bases between.